This note documents a single TCR beta chain sequence. Its antigen is not known. This entry comes from a study of T cell repertoires in cytomegalovirus infection. Whole-study results and caveats: The response measured ex vivo was dominated by TCR beta clonotypes (HLA-C-restricted and CMV-specific).

This CDR3 has 14 residues. The germline CDR1 and CDR2 sequences are MGHRA and YSYEKL. Trimming removed 4 bases at V and 3 bases at J, with 9 bases between. TCRdb itself ran the reads through MiXCR, one entry per CDR3 protein. The repertoire holds about 100,000 distinct CDR3 sequences, with 25% to 35% as singletons. This clonotype was sampled from a human donor in good health (CMV status not recorded). Some clones in this sample may be carry-over from other donors' samples. The chain carries TRBV4-1 and TRBJ1-4; D is ambiguous. The sequences come from CD8+ T cells from cultured PBMCs, collected from culture after CMV antigen stimulation. This chain's CDR3 is CASSPIVPNEKLFF. CDR3 in DNA: TGCGCCAGCAGCCCAATTGTCCCTAATGAAAAACTGTTTTTT.